The clone carrying this T cell receptor beta chain was counted at least ten times. This specimen belongs to a study of spatial heterogeneity in lung cancer. Looking at the study overall: Detected beta-chain sequences consistently exceeded alpha-chain sequences.

Every TCR cDNA molecule carried a tag that served as a unique molecular identifier. TCRdb fed the 5' RACE reads into MiXCR, producing one record per CDR3 protein. In the table there are about 10,000 distinct CDR3 sequences, 6% to 7% of which are singletons. The trim removed 1 base at V and 6 bases at J, leaving 5 bases unmatched. The germline CDR1 and CDR2 sequences are SGHVS and FNYEAQ. This CDR3 comprises 15 residues. Time point of the sample: sample taken at primary tumor resection. There were 70 to 80 donors, all of them untreated patients with early-stage non-small cell lung cancer. Whole RNA, which was extracted from tumor, nontumor lung tissue or frozen PBMC, was sequenced without any cell sorting.

The source of this sequence is a male donor with early-stage non-small cell lung cancer. Here the sequenced sample was normal lung tissue next to the tumor, taken at surgery. V usage is TRBV7-6 and J usage is TRBJ1-4; 7 bases fit TRBD1. The CDR3 DNA sequence: TGTGCCAGCAGCTTAGAGGCAGGGGGGGATGAAAAACTGTTTTTT. This codes for CASSLEAGGDEKLFF.